Here is one TCR beta chain with its context. This is likely an artifact of a read error, given a far larger clone one base away. The method was immunoSEQ multiplex PCR; TCRdb's version includes in-frame clones alone and lacks a portion of them. The sample records about 1.1 million clones, 75% to 85% being singletons. The sample belongs to a study of shared clonotypes between healthy human individuals. Trimming took off 8 bases at V and 0 bases at J, with 17 bases between the two ends. In germline, CDR1 is GTSNPN, CDR2 SVGIG (reference sequence). This CDR3 is 15 amino acids long. The chain couples TRBV30 to TRBJ1-3; a possible D gene is TRBD1 (5 bases). This sequence was found in a man between 18 and 35 years old in good health. Some clones in this sample may be carry-over from other donors' samples. The sequencing input was memory CD4+ T cells from PBMCs. The subset is: CD45RA-negative fraction. In nucleotides, the CDR3 is TGTGCCGGGGGACGATCGACACTCTCTGGAAACACCATATATTTT. Residues: CAGGRSTLSGNTIYF. The full variable domain, with the rest looked up from reference TRBV30 and TRBJ1-3, is SQTIHQWPATLVQPVGSPLSLECTVEGTSNPNLYWYRQAAGRGLQLLFYSVGIGQISSEVPQNLSASRPQDRQFILSSKKLLLSDSGFYLCAGGRSTLSGNTIYFGEGSWLTVV.